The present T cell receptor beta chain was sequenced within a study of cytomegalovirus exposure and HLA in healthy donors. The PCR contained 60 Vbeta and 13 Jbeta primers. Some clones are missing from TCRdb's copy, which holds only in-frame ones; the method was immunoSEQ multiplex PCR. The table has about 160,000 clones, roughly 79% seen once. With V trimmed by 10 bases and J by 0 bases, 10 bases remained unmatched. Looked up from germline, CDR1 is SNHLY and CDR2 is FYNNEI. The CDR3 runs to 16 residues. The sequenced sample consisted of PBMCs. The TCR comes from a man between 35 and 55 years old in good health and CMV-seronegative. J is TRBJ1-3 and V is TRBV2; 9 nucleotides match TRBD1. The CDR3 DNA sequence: TGTGCCACCGAGAAAGGACAGGGGAGCTCTGGAAACACCATATATTTT. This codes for CATEKGQGSSGNTIYF.